The 15 T cell receptor beta chains listed next were all sequenced from one sample in a study of shared clonotypes between healthy human individuals (dated by TCRdb to about 2020). Libraries were constructed by the immunoSEQ multiplex PCR assay. In TCRdb, the immuneACCESS table is reduced to in-frame sequences with V and J assigned. These tables do not hold every clone; where another copy was compared, an unresolved V gene accounts for under half, and the others remain unexplained. The sample table holds around 2.5 million clones, of which 80% to 95% were seen once. Clones ranked in the top ten supply approximately 0.36% of the sample. Sequenced input: naive CD4+ T cells from PBMCs. The sample's cell subset or site, from its label and the paper: CD45RA+ positively selected. Source of these receptors: a man younger than 35 in good health. Some clones in this sample may be carry-over from other donors' samples.

This chain uses TRBV18 with TRBJ2-2, with D possibly matching TRBD1 (5 bases). V gave up 5 bases and J gave up 4 bases, with 11 bases separating them. The CDR3 sequence is 14 residues long. CDR1 and CDR2 (germline): KGHSH, LQKENI. The CDR3 protein is CASSANQGTGELFF. The CDR3 region has the DNA TGTGCCAGCTCAGCGAATCAGGGCACCGGGGAGCTGTTTTTT.

The J gene is TRBJ2-5, the V gene TRBV10-3; D unresolved. Germline V lookup: CDR1 ENHRY, CDR2 SYGVKD. This CDR3 region has 13 residues. V was shortened by 11 bases and J by 2 bases, with 15 bases between the two germline ends. CDR3 nucleotide sequence: TGTGCCGGCCCCCGGTTTCGTCAAGAGACCCAGTACTTC. This sequence encodes CAGPRFRQETQYF.

The chain combines TRBV10-1 with TRBJ2-1; 8 bases agree with TRBD2. The CDR3 totals 15 residues. Germline-derived CDR1 and CDR2 are WNHNN and SYGVQD (reference sequence). The trim removed 5 bases at V and 6 bases at J, leaving 9 bases unmatched. CDR3 in amino acids: CASSPWGRGVNEQFF. In DNA form, the CDR3 reads TGCGCCAGCAGTCCCTGGGGGCGGGGGGTCAATGAGCAGTTCTTC.

The V and J genes are TRBV5-4 and TRBJ1-1; 7 bases are a match to TRBD1. This CDR3 has 14 amino acids. Trimming took 4 bases from V and 1 from J; bases not matched to a gene: 4. Germline CDR1 SGHNT, CDR2 YYREEE (reference sequence). The CDR3 coding sequence is TGTGCCAGCAGCCCGGGGACAGCGAACACTGAAGCTTTCTTT. Protein: CASSPGTANTEAFF.

V is TRBV30 and J is TRBJ2-7; D perhaps matches TRBD2 (5 bases). This CDR3 spans 12 amino acids. CDR1 is GTSNPN, CDR2 SVGIG, per germline (reference sequence). Trimming cost V 1 base and J 5 bases, with 9 bases left between them. In nucleotides, the CDR3 is TGTGCCTGGAGTGCGACCGGGGACGAGCAGTACTTC. Amino acid sequence: CAWSATGDEQYF.

The gene calls are TRBV5-4 and TRBJ2-3; perhaps TRBD2 as D (7 bases). The V gene lost 4 bases and the J gene lost 5 bases, with 17 bases spanning the gap. Germline CDR1 SGHNT, CDR2 YYREEE (reference sequence). This CDR3 is 15 amino acids long. CDR3 in DNA: TGTGCCAGCAGCCCCAGGGGCGGGAGTCAAGATACGCAGTATTTT. It translates to CASSPRGGSQDTQYF. The full variable domain, in which reference TRBV5-4 and TRBJ2-3 provide the parts outside the CDR3, is ETGVTQSPTHLIKTRGQQVTLRCSSQSGHNTVSWYQQALGQGPQFIFQYYREEENGRGNFPPRFSGLQFPNYSSELNVNALELDDSALYLCASSPRGGSQDTQYFGPGTRLTVL.

This chain links TRBV9 with TRBJ2-3, with D perhaps TRBD1 or TRBD2 (5 bases each). This CDR3 has 17 residues. Looked up from germline, CDR1 is SGDLS and CDR2 is YYNGEE. Between the trimmed V and J ends, which lost 0 bases and 0 bases, there was a span of 14 bases. The CDR3 nucleotides read TGTGCCAGCAGCGTAGCTCCCCAGGGAGCAAGCACAGATACGCAGTATTTT. Amino acid sequence: CASSVAPQGASTDTQYF.

The chain combines TRBV7-9 with TRBJ2-1, with 7 positions matching TRBD2. CDR3 length equals 15 residues. J gave up 7 bases and V 4 bases, and 10 bases lay outside the gene matches. Germline V CDR1 and CDR2: SEHNR, FQNEAQ (reference sequence). The chain's CDR3 is CASSSPGLVQNEQFF. The CDR3 nucleotides read TGTGCCAGCAGCTCTCCAGGACTAGTTCAGAATGAGCAGTTCTTC.

This clone appeared a single time. The sample has other DNA sequences that encode this CDR3 too. CDR3 DNA: TGTGCCAGCAGCCCCGGGGGGAAAGAGACCCAGTACTTC. Amino acids: CASSPGGKETQYF. The chain uses TRBV7-9 and TRBJ2-5; 7 bases agree with TRBD2. Germline V gene sequence: CDR1 SEHNR, CDR2 FQNEAQ (reference sequence). The length of the CDR3 is 13 residues. V gave up 5 bases and J gave up 3 bases; unmatched junction bases: 3.

The chain couples TRBV28 to TRBJ2-7, with TRBD2 identical over 8 bases. The CDR3 length is 20 residues. Germline V gene sequence: CDR1 MDHEN, CDR2 SYDVKM. The J segment lost 7 bases and the V segment lost 2 bases, leaving 25 bases of the junction unmatched. In DNA, the CDR3 is TGTGCCAGCAGTTTACCGCTCTCGCCGCCAAGCGGGAGTTGGTCATGGGAGCAGTACTTC. It translates to CASSLPLSPPSGSWSWEQYF.

The rearrangement links TRBV7-3 to TRBJ2-7; 11 bases map to TRBD2. This CDR3 has 19 residues. In germline, CDR1 is SGHTA, CDR2 FQGTGA. Germline trimming cut 5 bases from V and 3 bases from J; bases unmatched to any gene: 18. The CDR3 sequence is CASSQGLAEKRLPYYEQYF. Written as DNA, the CDR3 is TGTGCCAGCAGCCAGGGACTAGCGGAGAAAAGGCTCCCCTACTACGAGCAGTACTTC. Looking up the rest from reference TRBV7-3 and TRBJ2-7 gives the full variable domain: GAGVSQTPSNKVTEKGKYVELRCDPISGHTALYWYRQSLGQGPEFLIYFQGTGAADDSGLPNDRFFAVRPEGSVSTLKIQRTERGDSAVYLCASSQGLAEKRLPYYEQYFGPGTRLTVT.

The V and J genes are TRBV6-5 and TRBJ1-1; no definite D call. This CDR3 has 16 amino acids. The germline V and J ends were trimmed by 2 bases and 4 bases, with 17 bases remaining between them. Germline values: CDR1 MNHEY, CDR2 SVGAGI. Here the CDR3 DNA reads TGTGCCAGCAGTTACGGTAACCCCTCAAGGAGCACTGAAGCTTTCTTT. It specifies CASSYGNPSRSTEAFF.

The chain links TRBV5-6 to TRBJ2-7; 7 bases are shared with TRBD1. V lost 2 bases and J lost 3; bases outside the gene matches: 5. Germline loops: CDR1 SGHDT, CDR2 YYEEEE. CDR3 length: 14 amino acids. CDR3 region: CASSLGRGLYEQYF. The CDR3, as DNA: TGTGCCAGCAGCTTAGGAAGGGGGCTCTACGAGCAGTACTTC.

Regarding this clone: A read error is likely, as this CDR3 ends without the conserved phenylalanine or tryptophan. The DNA is omitted, as the CDR3 cannot be located on it reliably, and the CDR3 follows TCRdb's listing. This chain uses TRBV28 with TRBJ1-1. The CDR3 is 15 amino acids long, termini counted. The germline V gene encodes CDR1 MDHEN and CDR2 SYDVKM. The CDR3 sequence is CASSLRFSVAITTVV.

V gene TRBV18 combines with J gene TRBJ2-1; TRBD2 agrees at 7 bases. Germline CDR1 is KGHSH and CDR2 is LQKENI. V gave up 3 bases and J gave up 6 bases; unmatched junction bases: 8. The CDR3 has 15 residues. The CDR3 spells CASSPIAGSFNEQFF. CDR3 nucleotide sequence: TGTGCCAGCTCACCCATAGCGGGCTCTTTCAATGAGCAGTTCTTC.